This note documents a single TCR beta chain sequence. The antigen is unknown. A much larger clone differs by one base, so this may be a read error. This record belongs to a study of identical twins. Template switching (which added a universal primer site) was used, and cDNA carried unique molecular identifiers. TCRdb reanalysed the 5' RACE reads using MiXCR and keeps one entry per CDR3 protein. The sample contains 600,000 to 700,000 distinct CDR3 sequences, 21% of which appear only once. The study, taken as a whole, reports: The study reached conclusions through statistical analysis that was cross-sectional, not following the same donors.

The sample also formed part of further work on T cells expressing NK-cell markers. That study adds: Several experiments employed an anti-gamma-delta TCR antibody to confine sorting to alpha-beta TCR T cells.

This clonotype was obtained from a woman younger than 35 in good health. Sequenced: PBMCs.

The CDR3, as DNA: TGCAGCGTCTTGGGCGACGAGCAGTACTTC. It is translated as CSVLGDEQYF. The gene calls are TRBV29-1 and TRBJ2-7, with D hard to call. The germline V and J ends were trimmed by 6 bases and 5 bases, with 8 bases remaining between them. The CDR3 spans 10 residues. Germline CDR1 SQVTM, CDR2 ANQGSEA.